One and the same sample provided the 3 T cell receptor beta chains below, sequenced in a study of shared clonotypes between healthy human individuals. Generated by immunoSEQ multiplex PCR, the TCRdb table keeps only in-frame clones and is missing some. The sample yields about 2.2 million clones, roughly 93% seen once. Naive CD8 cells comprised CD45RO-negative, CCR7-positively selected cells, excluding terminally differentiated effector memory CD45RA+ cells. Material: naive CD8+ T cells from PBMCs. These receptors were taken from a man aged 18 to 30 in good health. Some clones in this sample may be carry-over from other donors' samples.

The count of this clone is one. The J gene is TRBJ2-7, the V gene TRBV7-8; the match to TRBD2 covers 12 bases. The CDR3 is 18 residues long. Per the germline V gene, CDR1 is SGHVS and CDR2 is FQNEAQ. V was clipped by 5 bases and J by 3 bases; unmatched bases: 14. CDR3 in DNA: TGTGCCAGCAGCCCAGGACTAGCGGGGTCTCTGAAGGTCTACGAGCAGTACTTC. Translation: CASSPGLAGSLKVYEQYF.

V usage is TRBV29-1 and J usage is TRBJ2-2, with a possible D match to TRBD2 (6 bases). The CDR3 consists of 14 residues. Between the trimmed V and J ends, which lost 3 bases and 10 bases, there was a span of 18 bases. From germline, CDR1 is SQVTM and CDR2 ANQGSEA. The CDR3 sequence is CSVEEEGRREELFF. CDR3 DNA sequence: TGCAGCGTTGAGGAGGAGGGCCGGAGGGAGGAGCTGTTTTTT.

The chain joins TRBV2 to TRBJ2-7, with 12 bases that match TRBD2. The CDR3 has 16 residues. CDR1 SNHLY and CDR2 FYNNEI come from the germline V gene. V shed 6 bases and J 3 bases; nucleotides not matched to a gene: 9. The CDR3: CASSVGLAGQDYEQYF. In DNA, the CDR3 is TGTGCCAGCAGCGTTGGACTAGCGGGGCAAGACTACGAGCAGTACTTC.